This entry lists 7 T cell receptor beta chains sequenced from one sample in a study of OX40 agonist ivuxolimab in advanced cancers. Using immunoSEQ multiplex PCR, the repertoire was profiled, and TCRdb retains in-frame clones only, with some absent. The data show 75,000 to 100,000 clones, with approximately 86% seen just once and over 1.5% held by the top ten. The input for sequencing was CD4+ or CD8+ T cells sorted from blood, taken in a trial of the OX40 agonist ivuxolimab. Receptor source: an adult with an advanced solid tumor such as melanoma, head and neck, liver or kidney cancer.

This clone was seen only a few times. The rearrangement joins TRBV19 to TRBJ2-1, with TRBD2 matching 7 bases. The junction had 17 bases not matched to a gene; V was cut back by 5 bases and J by 7 bases. This CDR3 region has 17 residues. The germline CDR1 and CDR2 sequences are LNHDA and SQIVND (reference sequence). The CDR3 protein is CASSPLRMGGSSNEQFF. CDR3 bases: TGTGCCAGTAGTCCCCTCCGAATGGGCGGGAGTTCAAATGAGCAGTTCTTC.

This clone was counted only a few times. V and J are TRBV4-2 and TRBJ1-1; 10 bases map to TRBD1. The CDR3 spans 15 residues. The V gene end was trimmed by 3 bases and the J gene end by 4 bases; junction bases not matched to a gene: 5. The germline CDR1 and CDR2 sequences are LGHNA and YNFKEQ. The CDR3 region is CASSHRQGARTEAFF. The CDR3 region has the DNA TGTGCCAGCAGCCATAGACAGGGGGCACGCACTGAAGCTTTCTTT.

The V and J genes are TRBV30 and TRBJ2-1, with 10 nucleotides matching TRBD2. Germline CDR1 GTSNPN, CDR2 SVGIG (reference sequence). With 4 bases clipped from V and 7 bases from J, the junction kept 1 base outside the gene matches. The CDR3 is 12 residues long. The CDR3, as DNA: TGTGCCTGGACTAGCGGGGGAAATGAGCAGTTCTTC. It encodes CAWTSGGNEQFF.

The chain joins TRBV28 to TRBJ2-3; D may be TRBD2 (7 bases). The CDR3 length is 16 residues. Trimming left V 8 bases short and J 0 bases short, with 18 bases between. Germline CDR1 reads MDHEN; CDR2 reads SYDVKM. The chain's CDR3 is CASYSTSGGSTDTQYF. Written as DNA, the CDR3 is TGTGCCAGCTACTCAACCTCGGGGGGCAGCACAGATACGCAGTATTTT.

The chain uses TRBV23-1 and TRBJ1-4, with D uncertain. TRBV23-1 is assigned to the ORF class and has an uncertain function. Trimming left V 2 bases short and J 5 bases short, with 15 bases between. This CDR3 has 16 amino acids. For the CDR3, the DNA is TGCGCCAGCAGTCAACTCGGAGCGACGTGCAATGAAAAACTGTTTTTT. The encoded protein is CASSQLGATCNEKLFF.

V usage is TRBV2 and J usage is TRBJ2-1; D remains ambiguous. The germline V and J ends were trimmed by 8 bases and 4 bases, with 9 bases remaining between them. Per germline, CDR1 SNHLY and CDR2 FYNNEI. This CDR3 spans 12 amino acids. CDR3 in DNA: TGTGCCAGCCTGGTTACGTACAATGAGCAGTTCTTC. It specifies CASLVTYNEQFF.

This sequence joins TRBV19 and TRBJ2-1; 13 bases are shared with TRBD2. The ends lost 5 bases at V and 9 bases at J; junction bases unmatched: 13. Germline values: CDR1 LNHDA, CDR2 SQIVND (reference sequence). The CDR3 runs to 17 residues. The CDR3 protein is CASSPLDRLAGGGEQFF. The CDR3 bases are TGTGCCAGTAGTCCACTCGACCGACTAGCGGGGGGCGGTGAGCAGTTCTTC.